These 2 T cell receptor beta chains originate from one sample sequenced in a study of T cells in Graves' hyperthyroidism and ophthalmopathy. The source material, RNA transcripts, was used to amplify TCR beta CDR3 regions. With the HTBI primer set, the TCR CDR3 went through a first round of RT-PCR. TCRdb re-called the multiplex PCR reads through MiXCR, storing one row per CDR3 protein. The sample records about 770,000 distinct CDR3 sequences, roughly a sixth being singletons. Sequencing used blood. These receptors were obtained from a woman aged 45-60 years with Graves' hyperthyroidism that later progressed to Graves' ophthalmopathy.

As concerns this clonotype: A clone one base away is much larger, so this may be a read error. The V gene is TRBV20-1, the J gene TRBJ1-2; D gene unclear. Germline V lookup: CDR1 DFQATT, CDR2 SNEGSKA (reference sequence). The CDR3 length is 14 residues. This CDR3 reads CTASSAGWNHGYTF. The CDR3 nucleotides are TGCACCGCTAGTTCTGCGGGGTGGAACCATGGCTACACCTTC.

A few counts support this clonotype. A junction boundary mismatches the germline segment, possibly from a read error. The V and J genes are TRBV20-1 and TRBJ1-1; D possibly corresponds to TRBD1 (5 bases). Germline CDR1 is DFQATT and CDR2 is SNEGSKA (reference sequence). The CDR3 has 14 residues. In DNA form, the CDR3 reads TGCAGTGCCCAGACGGGGGAAGGAAGGACTGAAACTTTCTTT. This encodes CSAQTGEGRTETFF.